This T cell receptor beta chain is from a study of CD8+ T cells in alopecia areata. At the level of the study: Each day, treated patients took oral tofacitinib twice, at 5 to 10 mg per dose.

Lesional scalp punch biopsies and peripheral blood were collected from alopecia areata patients. Following RNA extraction, reverse transcription yielded cDNA that acted as the sequencing template. Some clones are missing from TCRdb's copy, which holds only in-frame ones; the method was immunoSEQ multiplex PCR. Of about 160,000 clones in the sample, about 89% were seen once. This clone has a handful of counts. Looked up from germline, CDR1 is SGDLS and CDR2 is YYNGEE. The CDR3 contains 14 residues. Trimming removed 4 bases from V and 11 bases from J, with 21 bases in between. The sequence was collected from a human donor with alopecia areata. The sequences come from CD8+ T cells sorted from blood, collected at week 0. V is TRBV9 and J is TRBJ1-1; no clear D gene. Here the CDR3 reads CASSTRSTGNGAFF. Here the CDR3 DNA reads TGTGCCAGCAGCACACGATCGACGGGGAACGGGGCTTTCTTT.